These 17 T cell receptor beta chains were sequenced from one sample in a study of cytomegalovirus exposure and HLA in healthy donors. PCR used 60 Vbeta primers and 13 Jbeta primers. TCRdb keeps only in-frame clones here, not all; method: immunoSEQ multiplex PCR. The table lists around 150,000 clones, approximately 60% of them singletons. The material sequenced was PBMCs. These TCRs come from a woman in her sixties in good health and CMV-seropositive.

The rearrangement links TRBV11-3 to TRBJ1-1, with D possibly matching TRBD1 (5 bases). Germline V gene data show CDR1 as SGHNT and CDR2 as YENEEA. The CDR3 sequence is 13 residues long. Trimming pared 5 bases from V and 2 bases from J, leaving 9 bases between. This CDR3 reads CASSRGGNTEAFF. The DNA of the CDR3 is TGTGCCAGCAGCCGGGGGGGTAACACTGAAGCTTTCTTT.

The rearrangement links TRBV13 to TRBJ1-1; D is possibly TRBD1 (5 bases). V lost 0 bases and J lost 7, with 21 bases in between. Germline values: CDR1 PRHDT, CDR2 FYEKMQ (reference sequence). CDR3 length equals 17 residues. In nucleotides, the CDR3 is TGTGCCAGCAGCTTAGGCCGTCCTGGTGTAGTGGGGGGTGAAGCTTTCTTT. It is translated as CASSLGRPGVVGGEAFF.

This clone was observed a few times. This chain links TRBV5-6 with TRBJ1-5; 7 nucleotides match TRBD1. The CDR3 sequence is 16 residues long. Germline CDR1 is SGHDT and CDR2 is YYEEEE. V was pared by 4 bases and J by 3 bases, with 10 bases of the junction left unmatched. CDR3 region: CASSKTGSGFNQPQHF. DNA of the CDR3: TGTGCCAGCAGCAAGACAGGGTCGGGGTTCAATCAGCCCCAGCATTTT.

The chain carries TRBV9 and TRBJ2-7; 7 bases align to TRBD2. Germline CDR1 is SGDLS and CDR2 is YYNGEE. This CDR3 is built from 14 residues. Trimming cost V 0 bases and J 2 bases; bases outside gene matches: 2. CDR3 sequence (DNA): TGTGCCAGCAGCGTAGAACTAGCGCCCTACGAGCAGTACTTC. The encoded protein is CASSVELAPYEQYF.

The genes are TRBV28 and TRBJ2-7; maybe TRBD1 (5 bases). The V and J ends lost 2 bases and 0 bases respectively, with 11 bases between them. The germline V gene encodes CDR1 MDHEN and CDR2 SYDVKM. The CDR3 is 15 amino acids. The CDR3 sequence: CASSLGQGTSYEQYF. The CDR3 DNA is TGTGCCAGCAGTTTAGGGCAGGGTACCTCCTACGAGCAGTACTTC.

V gene TRBV5-1 combines with J gene TRBJ2-5; D unclear. The J call may be faulty, since TRBJ2-7 better matches the DNA end. The CDR3 has 16 amino acids. Per germline, CDR1 SGHRS and CDR2 YFSETQ. The CDR3 nucleotides read TGCGCCAGCAGCTTGGCGGGCAGCCCTAGCTCCTACGAGCAGTACTTC. Translation: CASSLAGSPSSYEQYF.

The chain couples TRBV18 to TRBJ1-3, with 7 bases lining up with TRBD1. The germline V gene has CDR1 KGHSH and CDR2 LQKENI. Trimming took 3 bases from V and 4 from J; bases not matched to a gene: 9. This CDR3 region has 16 residues. CDR3 nucleotides: TGTGCCAGCTCACCTTCGAGGGGGCTGGAGGGAAACACCATATATTTT. Translation gives CASSPSRGLEGNTIYF.

Comment on this clone: The sample carries other DNA sequences with the same CDR3. The V and J genes are TRBV7-2 and TRBJ2-3; 8 nucleotides match TRBD2. Germline values: CDR1 SGHTA, CDR2 FQGNSA. This CDR3 is 14 amino acids long. Trimming took 5 bases from V and 3 from J; bases not matched to a gene: 4. CDR3 DNA: TGTGCCAGCAGCCTTGGACTAGCAACAGATACGCAGTATTTT. This gives the protein CASSLGLATDTQYF.

The rearrangement joins TRBV30 to TRBJ1-6; D uncertain. CDR1 and CDR2 (germline): GTSNPN, SVGIG (reference sequence). The V end lost 5 bases, the J end lost 7 bases, and 6 bases lay between the germline ends. The CDR3 consists of 11 residues. CDR3: CAWGGNSPLHF. CDR3 DNA sequence: TGTGCCTGGGGAGGGAATTCACCCCTCCACTTT.

This clone has only a few counts. This chain uses TRBV19 with TRBJ1-1; possibly TRBD1 for D (6 bases). The CDR3 totals 17 residues. The V end lost 3 bases, the J end lost 5 bases, and 22 bases lay between the germline ends. Germline V gene data show CDR1 as LNHDA and CDR2 as SQIVND (reference sequence). The CDR3 coding sequence is TGTGCCAGTAGTATGCGAGGGACAACCTCTAGGTTGACTGAAGCTTTCTTT. Translated: CASSMRGTTSRLTEAFF.

In DNA, the CDR3 is TGTGCCAGCTCATCCCACAGGGGGATGAACACTGAAGCTTTCTTT. Translated, it gives CASSSHRGMNTEAFF. The chain combines TRBV18 with TRBJ1-1; 8 bases align to TRBD1. Germline lookup yields CDR1 KGHSH and CDR2 LQKENI. V shed 5 bases, J shed 0 bases, and the junction held 5 bases outside the gene matches. The CDR3 totals 15 residues. Drawing the rest from reference TRBV18 and TRBJ1-1, the complete variable domain is NAGVMQNPRHLVRRRGQEARLRCSPMKGHSHVYWYRQLPEEGLKFMVYLQKENIIDESGMPKERFSAEFPKEGPSILRIQQVVRGDSAAYFCASSSHRGMNTEAFFGQGTRLTVV.

The genes are TRBV4-1 and TRBJ2-5; TRBD2 aligns across 7 bases. CDR1 MGHRA and CDR2 YSYEKL come from the germline V gene. V dropped 0 bases and J dropped 6; count of bases not matched to a gene: 16. This CDR3 is built from 18 residues. CDR3 loop: CASSQDVARGVGTKTQYF. The CDR3 nucleotides read TGCGCCAGCAGCCAAGATGTTGCCCGGGGGGTGGGTACGAAGACCCAGTACTTC.

This clone was picked up a small number of times. The chain combines TRBV30 with TRBJ2-5; maybe TRBD2 (6 bases). The V gene lost 3 bases and the J gene lost 5 bases, with 16 bases spanning the gap. The CDR3 is 14 amino acids. Germline CDR1 GTSNPN, CDR2 SVGIG (reference sequence). CDR3 DNA: TGTGCCTGGAGCGCCCGACTAGGGAGGGAGACCCAGTACTTC. Protein product: CAWSARLGRETQYF.

The chain joins TRBV5-1 to TRBJ2-7, with 12 bases identical to TRBD1. V was pared by 0 bases and J by 7 bases, with 5 bases of the junction left unmatched. The length of the CDR3 is 15 residues. Germline assignment: CDR1 SGHRS and CDR2 YFSETQ. For the CDR3, the DNA is TGCGCCAGCAGCTTGGGGGACAGGGGGCTTGAAGAGCAGTACTTC. It specifies CASSLGDRGLEEQYF.

This chain joins TRBV5-5 and TRBJ2-7, with TRBD2 matching over 10 bases. J was trimmed by 4 bases and V by 0 bases; bases with no gene match: 1. This CDR3 has 14 amino acids. The V gene's germline CDR1 is SGHKS and CDR2 YYEKEE (reference sequence). This chain's CDR3 is CASSLASGSYEQYF. The CDR3 bases are TGTGCCAGCAGCTTGGCTAGCGGGAGTTACGAGCAGTACTTC.

The chain recombines TRBV5-1 with TRBJ2-1, with D perhaps TRBD2 (6 bases). This CDR3 has 15 residues. The germline gives CDR1 SGHRS, CDR2 YFSETQ. The V gene lost 5 bases and the J gene lost 4 bases, with 16 bases spanning the gap. CDR3 sequence reads: CASRPPGVPYNEQFF. Here the CDR3 DNA reads TGCGCCAGCAGACCTCCGGGGGTGCCTTACAATGAGCAGTTCTTC.

The gene calls are TRBV23-1 and TRBJ2-2; possible D gene TRBD2, 6 bases. TRBV23-1 is treated as an ORF (open reading frame) with a function not yet certain. The CDR3 is made up of 18 amino acids. V shed 0 bases and J shed 3 bases, with 17 bases lying between them. The CDR3 DNA sequence: TGCGCCAGCAGTCAATCCGGCGGGGAGGTAACGGACACCGGGGAGCTGTTTTTT. It codes for CASSQSGGEVTDTGELFF.